These 30 T cell receptor beta chains came from one sample sequenced in a study of T cell responses to AZD1222 COVID-19 vaccine. This table comes from immunoSEQ multiplex PCR, and its TCRdb copy is limited to in-frame clones, with some not included. The repertoire holds around 180,000 clones, with about 94% as singletons. Material: peripheral blood, obtained on day 0 of AZD1222 vaccination. These receptors were collected from an adult in good health.

The CDR3 nucleotides are TGCGCCAGCAGCTTACTAGCCAGCACAGATACGCAGTATTTT. Translation gives CASSLLASTDTQYF. The chain links TRBV5-1 to TRBJ2-3; D is possibly TRBD2 (6 bases). Germline-derived CDR1 and CDR2 are SGHRS and YFSETQ. This CDR3 is built from 14 residues. V was cut by 2 bases and J by 0 bases, with 7 bases left in between.

The chain is built from TRBV28 and TRBJ1-4; TRBD1 aligns across 11 bases. After removal of 5 bases from V and 7 bases from J, the junction contained 3 bases not matched to a gene. From germline, CDR1 is MDHEN and CDR2 SYDVKM. The CDR3 loop spans 14 amino acids. CDR3 coding DNA: TGTGCCAGCAGTCGCGGGACAGGGGGTGAAAAACTGTTTTTT. Translating gives CASSRGTGGEKLFF.

This chain connects TRBV19 to TRBJ1-2, with 12 bases aligning to TRBD1. The CDR3 runs to 13 residues. Trimming cost V 8 bases and J 7 bases; bases outside gene matches: 5. The germline V gene has CDR1 LNHDA and CDR2 SQIVND (reference sequence). The CDR3 protein is CASAGTGGVGYTF. The CDR3 bases are TGTGCCAGTGCCGGGACAGGGGGCGTTGGCTACACCTTC. The full variable domain, completed using reference TRBV19 and TRBJ1-2, is DGGITQSPKYLFRKEGQNVTLSCEQNLNHDAMYWYRQDPGQGLRLIYYSQIVNDFQKGDIAEGYSVSREKKESFPLTVTSAQKNPTAFYLCASAGTGGVGYTFGSGTRLTVV.

In this sample, this clone turned up once. The V call is TRBV5-1, the J call TRBJ1-4; D uncertain. This CDR3 region has 15 residues. From germline, CDR1 is SGHRS and CDR2 YFSETQ. Trimming pared 4 bases from V and 0 bases from J, leaving 10 bases between. As DNA, the CDR3 is TGCGCCAGCAGCCAACTTCCTGCAACTAATGAAAAACTGTTTTTT. It translates to CASSQLPATNEKLFF.

The chain is built from TRBV7-2 and TRBJ1-3; D call uncertain. Between the trimmed V and J ends, which lost 5 bases and 0 bases, there was a span of 11 bases. The germline gives CDR1 SGHTA, CDR2 FQGNSA. The CDR3 contains 15 residues. The CDR3 region is CASSLLLNSGNTIYF. The CDR3 coding sequence is TGTGCCAGCAGCCTCCTTCTGAACTCTGGAAACACCATATATTTT.

V is TRBV12-3 or TRBV12-4 and J is TRBJ2-7; 10 bases are a match to TRBD2. V lost 10 bases, J lost 4 bases, and 7 bases stayed unmatched. The CDR3 covers 13 residues. CDR3: CATSRTSGYEQYF. The CDR3 DNA reads TGTGCCACTTCCCGGACTAGCGGATACGAGCAGTACTTC.

The V gene is TRBV9, the J gene TRBJ1-5, with a tentative D call TRBD1 (5 bases). CDR1 and CDR2 (germline): SGDLS, YYNGEE. This CDR3 is built from 17 residues. The V end was cut by 0 bases, the J end by 5 bases, with 18 bases between. CDR3 sequence: CASSVGPSIQGDQPQHF. Written as DNA, the CDR3 is TGTGCCAGCAGCGTAGGCCCGTCCATCCAGGGCGATCAGCCCCAGCATTTT.

V gene TRBV5-5 combines with J gene TRBJ2-7; TRBD2 aligns across 7 bases. The CDR3 runs to 12 residues. In germline, CDR1 is SGHKS, CDR2 YYEKEE (reference sequence). V trimming: 4 bases; J trimming: 5 bases; junction bases outside the gene matches: 3. CDR3 bases: TGTGCCAGCAGCCCCCTAGCGGACGAGCAGTACTTC. Protein sequence: CASSPLADEQYF.

This chain joins TRBV19 and TRBJ1-2, with D unclear. The CDR3 totals 15 residues. Trimming removed 2 bases at V and 8 bases at J, with 18 bases between. Germline values: CDR1 LNHDA, CDR2 SQIVND (reference sequence). CDR3 sequence reads: CASSIPGSHGRGYTF. The CDR3 coding sequence is TGTGCCAGTAGTATACCCGGGTCGCATGGAAGGGGCTACACCTTC. The full variable domain, in which reference TRBV19 and TRBJ1-2 provide the parts outside the CDR3, is DGGITQSPKYLFRKEGQNVTLSCEQNLNHDAMYWYRQDPGQGLRLIYYSQIVNDFQKGDIAEGYSVSREKKESFPLTVTSAQKNPTAFYLCASSIPGSHGRGYTFGSGTRLTVV.

The V call is TRBV28, the J call TRBJ1-5; 10 nucleotides align to TRBD1. V was clipped by 5 bases and J by 4 bases; unmatched bases: 5. Germline loops: CDR1 MDHEN, CDR2 SYDVKM. The CDR3 contains 15 residues. The DNA of the CDR3 is TGTGCCAGCAGTCCCGACAGGGGGCGGAATCAGCCCCAGCATTTT. Residues: CASSPDRGRNQPQHF.

The chain couples TRBV27 to TRBJ2-6; TRBD2 might be the D (7 bases). V lost 7 bases and J lost 3, with 16 bases in between. From germline, CDR1 is MNHEY and CDR2 SMNVEV (reference sequence). The CDR3 consists of 16 residues. CDR3 nucleotides: TGTGCCAGCACTGGGGGCGCGGGAGTTGGGGCCAACGTCCTGACTTTC. This encodes CASTGGAGVGANVLTF. The variable domain in full, completed from reference TRBV27 and TRBJ2-6, reads EAQVTQNPRYLITVTGKKLTVTCSQNMNHEYMSWYRQDPGLGLRQIYYSMNVEVTDKGDVPEGYKVSRKEKRNFPLILESPSPNQTSLYFCASTGGAGVGANVLTFGAGSRLTVL.

This clone was counted only a few times. J is TRBJ2-1 and V is TRBV13; 11 positions agree with TRBD2. Per germline, CDR1 PRHDT and CDR2 FYEKMQ (reference sequence). The CDR3 contains 17 residues. Trimming at V came to 5 bases and at J to 7 bases, leaving 13 bases not matched to a gene. In DNA form, the CDR3 reads TGTGCCAGCAGCCATAGCGGGAGGGCTGTCTACGGGAATGAGCAGTTCTTC. It codes for CASSHSGRAVYGNEQFF.

The V and J genes are TRBV11-3 and TRBJ1-1; D remains unclear. The V end lost 5 bases, the J end lost 1 base, and 11 bases lay between the germline ends. The CDR3 has 14 amino acids. Per germline, CDR1 SGHNT and CDR2 YENEEA. The CDR3 loop reads CASSPGGWNTEAFF. The CDR3 nucleotides are TGTGCCAGCAGCCCCGGAGGGTGGAACACTGAAGCTTTCTTT. The full variable domain, completed using reference TRBV11-3 and TRBJ1-1, is EAGVVQSPRYKIIEKKQPVAFWCNPISGHNTLYWYLQNLGQGPELLIRYENEEAVDDSQLPKDRFSAERLKGVDSTLKIQPAELGDSAVYLCASSPGGWNTEAFFGQGTRLTVV.

The chain carries TRBV13 and TRBJ1-1; maybe TRBD1 (5 bases). Germline V CDR1 and CDR2: PRHDT, FYEKMQ (reference sequence). Trimming took off 1 base at V and 0 bases at J, with 15 bases between the two ends. This CDR3 contains 17 residues. The DNA of the CDR3 is TGTGCCAGCAGCTTAGAAACGACAGACCTCTTGAACACTGAAGCTTTCTTT. Translation gives CASSLETTDLLNTEAFF.

This chain uses TRBV5-1 with TRBJ2-7, with 8 bases matching TRBD2. Germline values: CDR1 SGHRS, CDR2 YFSETQ. The CDR3 spans 15 residues. V lost 4 bases and J lost 5; bases outside the gene matches: 11. This CDR3 reads CASSIKLAEGDEQYF. In nucleotides, the CDR3 is TGCGCCAGCAGCATAAAACTAGCGGAGGGCGACGAGCAGTACTTC.

The CDR3 sequence: CATSRDRRDRSYYGYTF. The CDR3 DNA follows: TGTGCCACCAGCAGAGATAGACGGGACAGAAGTTACTATGGCTACACCTTC. This sequence joins TRBV15 and TRBJ1-2, with TRBD1 identical over 7 bases. V gave up 0 bases and J gave up 3 bases; unmatched junction bases: 10. Germline CDR1 reads LNHNV; CDR2 reads YYDKDF (reference sequence). The CDR3 contains 17 residues.

The chain recombines TRBV27 with TRBJ1-1; 8 bases align to TRBD1. In germline, CDR1 is MNHEY, CDR2 SMNVEV (reference sequence). The CDR3 has 15 residues. V trimming: 5 bases; J trimming: 5 bases; junction bases outside the gene matches: 10. In nucleotides, the CDR3 is TGTGCCAGCAGTGTGGGGACAGGAGGCGTGACTGAAGCTTTCTTT. Protein: CASSVGTGGVTEAFF.

The chain carries TRBV28 and TRBJ1-5, with 9 bases lining up with TRBD1. Germline V lookup: CDR1 MDHEN, CDR2 SYDVKM. V lost 1 base, J lost 7 bases, and 5 bases stayed unmatched. This CDR3 region has 15 residues. The CDR3 nucleotides read TGTGCCAGCAGTTTATTGGGACAGGGCGGACAGCCCCAGCATTTT. Its protein is CASSLLGQGGQPQHF.

This chain links TRBV6-5 with TRBJ1-1; no definite D call. This CDR3 contains 12 residues. The germline V and J ends were trimmed by 10 bases and 0 bases, with 9 bases remaining between them. CDR1 and CDR2 (germline): MNHEY, SVGAGI. CDR3 protein: CATGFMNTEAFF. The CDR3 nucleotides are TGTGCCACAGGATTCATGAACACTGAAGCTTTCTTT.

The chain is built from TRBV24-1 and TRBJ2-2; 7 bases are shared with TRBD1. After removal of 5 bases from V and 7 bases from J, the junction contained 6 bases not matched to a gene. The CDR3 covers 14 residues. Germline assignment: CDR1 KGHDR and CDR2 SFDVKD. CDR3 sequence reads: CATSVTGLIGELFF. The CDR3 bases are TGTGCCACCAGTGTGACAGGGCTTATCGGGGAGCTGTTTTTT.

The chain links TRBV4-2 to TRBJ1-6, with a weak D call TRBD1 (5 bases). V was shortened by 4 bases and J by 5 bases, with 9 bases between the two germline ends. The CDR3 length is 14 residues. The V gene's germline CDR1 is LGHNA and CDR2 YNFKEQ. CDR3 DNA: TGTGCCAGCAGCCGAGGGACGGATAATTCACCCCTCCACTTT. It encodes CASSRGTDNSPLHF.

This rearrangement joins TRBV30 to TRBJ2-3; no clear D. Germline V gene sequence: CDR1 GTSNPN, CDR2 SVGIG (reference sequence). Trimming shortened V by 3 bases and J by 0 bases, and 10 bases separated the two germline ends. This CDR3 has 14 residues. In DNA, the CDR3 is TGTGCCTGGAGCGTAGGATCTAGCACAGATACGCAGTATTTT. It codes for CAWSVGSSTDTQYF.

CDR3 DNA sequence: TGTGCCAGCAGCCCCCACCCGGGCGGGGAGCTGTTTTTT. Its translation is CASSPHPGGELFF. The chain has TRBV6-5 and TRBJ2-2; D remains ambiguous. V shed 6 bases and J shed 7 bases, with 12 bases lying between them. This CDR3 has 13 amino acids. Germline CDR1 is MNHEY and CDR2 is SVGAGI.

The chain is built from TRBV14 and TRBJ2-7; TRBD2 matches at 14 bases. From germline, CDR1 is SGHDN and CDR2 FVKESK. With 4 bases clipped from V and 6 bases from J, the junction kept 8 bases outside the gene matches. The CDR3 contains 16 residues. CDR3 amino acids: CASSPRLAGGPSEQYF. The DNA for the CDR3 is TGTGCCAGCAGCCCCCGACTAGCGGGAGGGCCAAGCGAGCAGTACTTC.

This chain joins TRBV9 and TRBJ1-3, with D unclear. This CDR3 comprises 14 residues. With 1 base removed from V and 4 bases from J, the gap between germline ends came to 9 bases. Germline V gene lookup returns CDR1 SGDLS and CDR2 YYNGEE. This CDR3 reads CASSVPGLGNTIYF. The DNA of the CDR3 is TGTGCCAGCAGCGTACCCGGGCTAGGAAACACCATATATTTT.

V is TRBV5-1 and J is TRBJ2-5; TRBD1 agrees at 8 bases. The germline V gene has CDR1 SGHRS and CDR2 YFSETQ. V was clipped by 5 bases and J by 4 bases; unmatched bases: 4. CDR3 size: 13 residues. CDR3 DNA: TGCGCCAGCAGTCCGGACAGGGTAGAGACCCAGTACTTC. Encoded protein: CASSPDRVETQYF.

The gene calls are TRBV5-1 and TRBJ2-1; D is possibly TRBD2 (6 bases). The CDR3 length is 16 residues. Trimming took off 4 bases at V and 0 bases at J, with 14 bases between the two ends. CDR1 is SGHRS, CDR2 YFSETQ, per germline. The DNA for the CDR3 is TGCGCCAGCAGCCCGGTCAGTAGCGGCTCCTACAATGAGCAGTTCTTC. Translation: CASSPVSSGSYNEQFF.

This sequence joins TRBV15 and TRBJ2-7; D is possibly TRBD1 (6 bases). The CDR3 is made up of 13 amino acids. Germline V gene sequence: CDR1 LNHNV, CDR2 YYDKDF (reference sequence). The germline V and J ends were trimmed by 1 base and 3 bases, with 7 bases remaining between them. The CDR3 here is CATSRVTGYEQYF. As DNA, the CDR3 is TGTGCCACCAGCAGAGTGACAGGCTACGAGCAGTACTTC.

The CDR3 reads CASNPYRGGNQPQHF. In nucleotides, the CDR3 is TGTGCCAGTAACCCTTATCGGGGTGGCAATCAGCCCCAGCATTTT. The chain combines TRBV19 with TRBJ1-5; D is unclear. Germline V gene lookup returns CDR1 LNHDA and CDR2 SQIVND (reference sequence). The CDR3 consists of 15 residues. V lost 7 bases, J lost 2 bases, and 15 bases lay in between.

V is TRBV25-1 and J is TRBJ2-7; D could derive from TRBD1 or TRBD2 (5 bases each). The CDR3 is 13 amino acids. CDR1 and CDR2 (germline): MGHDK, SYGVNS. Trimming stripped 8 bases from V and 7 bases from J, with 18 bases between. The CDR3, as DNA: TGTGCCAGCCAGGGAGTAAGGGGTTGGGAGCAGTACTTC. Its translation: CASQGVRGWEQYF.